This TCR beta chain is drawn from a study of immune characterization of retroperitoneal liposarcoma. This clonotype is categorized as medium-sized (0.01 to 0.1%). V lost 1 base and J lost 0, with 7 bases in between. The CDR3 is made up of 15 amino acids. Germline values: CDR1 SGHTA, CDR2 FQGNSA. Each CDR3 protein is one row after TCRdb ran MiXCR on the PCR reads. The table shows fewer than 3,000 distinct CDR3 sequences, with approximately 24% occurring only once. Sequenced material: tumor tissue. V usage is TRBV7-2 and J usage is TRBJ2-1; D is undetermined. This receptor was obtained from a male donor with retroperitoneal liposarcoma. CDR3 nucleotides: TGTGCCAGCAGCTTAGAATATACCTCCTACAATGAGCAGTTCTTC. It is translated as CASSLEYTSYNEQFF.